The present T cell receptor (beta chain) was sequenced within a study of blood T cells in healthy people across ages. This CDR3 is built from 14 residues. Germline CDR1 reads SGHTA; CDR2 reads FQGNSA. V dropped 2 bases and J dropped 6 bases, with 12 bases sitting between them. Then a second PCR, running roughly 6 to 12 cycles, was carried out with a sample-barcoded 5' primer and a J-beta primer mix. TCRdb redid the calling of the 5' RACE reads with MiXCR, one entry per CDR3 protein. The sample lists approximately 1,700,000 distinct CDR3 sequences, about two fifths occurring once. The TCR comes from a human donor in good health. Source material: blood. The gene calls are TRBV7-2 and TRBJ2-3; no firm D call. The CDR3 sequence: CASSLTVTWDTQYF. The DNA of the CDR3 is TGTGCCAGCAGCTTAACGGTAACTTGGGATACGCAGTATTTT. Using reference TRBV7-2 and TRBJ2-3 for the parts outside the CDR3, the full variable domain is GAGVSQSPSNKVTEKGKDVELRCDPISGHTALYWYRQSLGQGLEFLIYFQGNSAPDKSGLPSDRFSAERTGGSVSTLTIQRTQQEDSAVYLCASSLTVTWDTQYFGPGTRLTVL.